This T cell receptor (beta chain) was profiled in a study of human T cells and chemical hapten exposure. The CDR3 is 12 residues long. The germline V gene has CDR1 WSHSY and CDR2 SAAADI. Trimming left V 6 bases short and J 3 bases short, with 7 bases between. TCRdb redid the calling of the RACE reads with MiXCR, one entry per CDR3 protein. The data show about 30,000 distinct CDR3 sequences, about a tenth seen once. The time point: pre-sensitization, week 0. Indicated treatment: therapeutic diphenylcyclopropenone sensitization with weekly scalp DPC. The starting material, unfractionated whole blood, was used for total RNA extraction. This clonotype was recorded many times.

The specimen comprised whole blood, sampled in connection with sensitization to the hapten diphenylcyclopropenone (DPC). This chain links TRBV10-2 with TRBJ2-3; D call uncertain. The source of this sequence is a man between 50 and 59 years old with alopecia areata. Some clones in this sample may be carry-over from other donors' samples. CDR3 sequence reads: CASSVLTDTQYF. Written as DNA, the CDR3 is TGCGCCAGCAGCGTCCTTACAGATACGCAGTATTTT.